The T cell receptor (beta chain) under discussion was sequenced for a study of radiotherapy plus CTLA-4 blockade in lung cancer. Turning to the study itself: Objective responses occurred in around 18% of patients; around 30% had disease control. Study-wide findings and caveats: TCR clones from tumors expanded in blood after radiotherapy plus ipilimumab.

Using immunoSEQ multiplex PCR, the repertoire was profiled, and TCRdb retains in-frame clones only, with some absent. Of 39,000 or so clones in the sample, over 65% were seen once. About this clone: The antigen is undetermined.

This CDR3 has 16 amino acids. Looked up from germline, CDR1 is MDHEN and CDR2 is SYDVKM. The J segment lost 0 bases and the V segment lost 8 bases, leaving 9 bases of the junction unmatched. This rearrangement joins TRBV28 to TRBJ2-2, with 7 bases matching TRBD1. The sequences come from peripheral blood, collected from a patient treated with radiotherapy plus ipilimumab. The TCR was taken from a human donor with non-small cell lung cancer who had stable disease on radiotherapy plus ipilimumab. The DNA of the CDR3 is TGTGCCAGCCACAACGCCGGGACAGCGAACACCGGGGAGCTGTTTTTT. This gives the protein CASHNAGTANTGELFF.